Below are 5 T cell receptor beta chains sequenced from a single sample in a study of T cell responses to AZD1222 COVID-19 vaccine. Generated by immunoSEQ multiplex PCR, the TCRdb table keeps only in-frame clones and is missing some. The sample records 150,000 to 200,000 clones, 70% to 90% being singletons. The input for sequencing was peripheral blood, taken 28 days after the second AZD1222 dose. These receptors were taken from an adult who received the AZD1222 COVID-19 vaccine.

This chain joins TRBV4-3 and TRBJ2-3, with D unclear. CDR1 and CDR2 from the germline V gene are LGHNA and YSLEER. CDR3 length: 14 residues. V was clipped by 0 bases and J by 6 bases, with 10 bases between them. The DNA of the CDR3 is TGCGCCAGCAGCCAAGATGCCGGATCCGATACGCAGTATTTT. Translated, it gives CASSQDAGSDTQYF.

The chain joins TRBV14 to TRBJ2-7, with 10 bases aligning to TRBD1. CDR3 size: 15 residues. V lost 5 bases, J lost 2 bases, and 6 bases stayed unmatched. Looked up from germline, CDR1 is SGHDN and CDR2 is FVKESK. CDR3: CASSERTGGTYEQYF. The CDR3 DNA is TGTGCCAGCAGCGAACGGACAGGGGGGACCTACGAGCAGTACTTC.

J is TRBJ1-1 and V is TRBV5-5; D is ambiguous. Trimming took 0 bases from V and 2 from J, leaving 11 bases between them. Germline V gene data show CDR1 as SGHKS and CDR2 as YYEKEE (reference sequence). The CDR3 spans 15 residues. The CDR3 sequence: CASSLAKVYNTEAFF. In DNA form, the CDR3 reads TGTGCCAGCAGCTTGGCGAAGGTTTATAACACTGAAGCTTTCTTT. The whole variable domain, filled in from reference TRBV5-5 and TRBJ1-1, reads DAGVTQSPTHLIKTRGQQVTLRCSPISGHKSVSWYQQVLGQGPQFIFQYYEKEERGRGNFPDRFSARQFPNYSSELNVNALLLGDSALYLCASSLAKVYNTEAFFGQGTRLTVV.

This chain links TRBV30 with TRBJ1-5, with D possibly being TRBD1 (5 bases). Looked up from germline, CDR1 is GTSNPN and CDR2 is SVGIG (reference sequence). V lost 3 bases and J 6 bases, leaving 18 bases between the germline ends. CDR3 length equals 15 residues. The CDR3 protein is CAWSVRDLRGQPQHF. The CDR3 bases are TGTGCCTGGAGCGTCCGGGACTTGAGAGGTCAGCCCCAGCATTTT.

The chain carries TRBV2 and TRBJ2-7; no reliable D call. V lost 6 bases and J lost 0, with 6 bases in between. Looked up from germline, CDR1 is SNHLY and CDR2 is FYNNEI. This CDR3 has 12 amino acids. The CDR3, as DNA: TGTGCCAGCAGAACGGACTCCTACGAGCAGTACTTC. Amino acids: CASRTDSYEQYF.